This entry features one T cell receptor beta chain sequence. CDR3 length: 14 residues. V lost 4 bases and J lost 5; bases outside the gene matches: 4. Looked up from germline, CDR1 is SGHVS and CDR2 is FNYEAQ. The data were taken from a study of control samples from healthy donors and cancer patients. Produced via immunoSEQ multiplex PCR; TCRdb's table is partial and in-frame only. The data contain 97,000 or so clones, 92% of them singletons. The sample consisted of blood. This receptor was obtained from a woman aged 18-29 years in good health. The V and J genes are TRBV7-6 and TRBJ2-5; TRBD2 matches 10 bases. CDR3 sequence (DNA): TGTGCCAGCAGCTCAGGACTAGCGGTCGAGACCCAGTACTTC. Residues: CASSSGLAVETQYF.